This TCR beta chain was observed in a study of control samples from healthy donors and cancer patients. Trimming pared 10 bases from V and 3 bases from J, leaving 10 bases between. Germline V gene sequence: CDR1 SNHLY, CDR2 FYNNEI. This CDR3 is built from 12 residues. The assay was immunoSEQ multiplex PCR, and TCRdb's table has in-frame clones only and misses some. The sample has under 80,000 clones; less than 95% are singletons. This sequence originates from a woman in her thirties in good health. The chain joins TRBV2 to TRBJ2-1; D might be TRBD2 (6 bases). The source material was blood. The CDR3 here is CATGGNYNEQFF. CDR3 coding DNA: TGTGCCACTGGGGGGAACTACAATGAGCAGTTCTTC.